This entry lists 21 T cell receptor beta chains sequenced from one sample in a study of early T cells in non-severe SARS-CoV-2 infection. TCRdb independently ran MiXCR on the 5' RACE reads; one entry per CDR3 protein. Seen here are roughly 64,000 distinct CDR3 sequences, around 11% observed once, and the top ten hold about 2.7%. The specimen was whole blood, collected at baseline. The origin of the receptors is an adult who was a healthcare worker with PCR-confirmed SARS-CoV-2 infection or an uninfected control (not recorded which).

This clonotype is judged medium-sized. The rearrangement uses TRBV2 and TRBJ2-7; TRBD1 matches 12 bases. V lost 10 bases to trimming and J lost 7 bases; unmatched junction nucleotides: 11. The CDR3 loop spans 14 amino acids. From germline, CDR1 is SNHLY and CDR2 FYNNEI. The CDR3 coding sequence is TGTGCCACTAGCCTGGGACAGGGGGCGAGGGAGCAGTACTTC. The encoded protein is CATSLGQGAREQYF.

V and J are TRBV10-1 and TRBJ2-7; D is unresolved. Germline CDR1 and CDR2: WNHNN and SYGVQD (reference sequence). This CDR3 comprises 15 residues. Deletions cut 0 bases from V and 2 bases from J, with 11 bases between. CDR3 bases: TGCGCCAGCAGTGAGTCGAGTCCGTCACCCTACGAGCAGTACTTC. Translating it yields CASSESSPSPYEQYF.

The V gene is TRBV6-5, the J gene TRBJ2-1; 9 bases fit TRBD1. This CDR3 region has 16 residues. Germline V CDR1 and CDR2: MNHEY, SVGAGI. V was clipped by 2 bases and J by 1 base; unmatched bases: 3. The CDR3 here is CASSYMTGGSYNEQFF. In nucleotides, the CDR3 is TGTGCCAGCAGTTACATGACAGGGGGTTCCTACAATGAGCAGTTCTTC.

A few counts support this clonotype. The chain couples TRBV5-1 to TRBJ2-5; TRBD1 aligns across 10 bases. CDR3 length: 14 residues. Trimming removed 2 bases from V and 7 bases from J; junction bases left unmatched: 5. Looked up from germline, CDR1 is SGHRS and CDR2 is YFSETQ. In DNA, the CDR3 is TGCGCCAGCAGCTTCGGACAGGGGGAAGGGACCCAGTACTTC. Translation gives CASSFGQGEGTQYF.

This clonotype was picked up many times. V usage is TRBV7-2 and J usage is TRBJ2-4, with D maybe TRBD2 (5 bases). The CDR3 is made up of 19 amino acids. V was pared by 5 bases and J by 0 bases, with 23 bases between. Looked up from germline, CDR1 is SGHTA and CDR2 is FQGNSA. CDR3: CASSPRHAREGQAKNIQYF. In nucleotides, the CDR3 is TGTGCCAGCAGCCCCCGGCACGCGAGGGAAGGGCAAGCCAAAAACATTCAGTACTTC.

This clonotype has only a few counts. This chain connects TRBV10-3 to TRBJ2-1, with 8 bases lining up with TRBD1. The germline V gene has CDR1 ENHRY and CDR2 SYGVKD. V dropped 5 bases and J dropped 2; count of bases not matched to a gene: 5. CDR3 size: 15 residues. CDR3 protein: CAISMTGDAYNEQFF. CDR3 coding DNA: TGTGCCATCAGTATGACAGGGGACGCCTACAATGAGCAGTTCTTC.

A few counts support this clonotype. The chain links TRBV20-1 to TRBJ2-7, with D maybe TRBD1 (5 bases). The V gene lost 3 bases and the J gene lost 5 bases, with 11 bases spanning the gap. The germline gives CDR1 DFQATT, CDR2 SNEGSKA (reference sequence). CDR3 length: 12 amino acids. CDR3 region: CSASFHRNEQYF. The CDR3 DNA sequence: TGCAGTGCTAGCTTCCACAGGAACGAGCAGTACTTC.

This clonotype was found a few times. V gene TRBV14 combines with J gene TRBJ1-2, with D perhaps TRBD1 (6 bases). Germline values: CDR1 SGHDN, CDR2 FVKESK. The CDR3 runs to 16 residues. V lost 3 bases, J lost 6 bases, and 20 bases lay in between. CDR3 nucleotide sequence: TGTGCCAGCAGCCATCTACAGGGCAAAGCTGTTAATGGCTACACCTTC. This sequence encodes CASSHLQGKAVNGYTF.

This clonotype occurred a few times. The chain carries TRBV20-1 and TRBJ1-2, with TRBD1 matching 9 bases. Germline loops: CDR1 DFQATT, CDR2 SNEGSKA (reference sequence). Trimming removed 0 bases from V and 6 bases from J; junction bases left unmatched: 8. This CDR3 has 15 amino acids. The CDR3 sequence: CSARDYRGPLDGYTF. As DNA, the CDR3 is TGCAGTGCTAGAGATTACAGGGGGCCCCTCGATGGCTACACCTTC.

This clonotype was picked up many times. The chain combines TRBV12-3 or TRBV12-4 with TRBJ2-3, with D possibly matching TRBD1 (5 bases). The CDR3 has 13 amino acids. Trimming pared 4 bases from V and 8 bases from J, leaving 13 bases between. The DNA for the CDR3 is TGTGCCAGCAGTTACCGGCAGGGTGGTACGCAGTATTTT. As protein: CASSYRQGGTQYF.

The rearrangement uses TRBV30 and TRBJ2-3; TRBD1 matches 7 bases. J lost 8 bases, V lost 2 bases, and 7 bases had no gene match. The CDR3 is 13 residues long. CDR1 GTSNPN and CDR2 SVGIG come from the germline V gene (reference sequence). In nucleotides, the CDR3 is TGTGCCTGGAGTCCCCGGACAGGAGGTACGCAGTATTTT. Its protein is CAWSPRTGGTQYF.

In this sample, this clonotype turned up many times. The CDR3 loop is CSAYTSGGAWETQYF. CDR3 sequence (DNA): TGCAGTGCTTATACTAGCGGGGGGGCCTGGGAGACCCAGTACTTC. The genes are TRBV20-1 and TRBJ2-5, with TRBD2 matching over 13 bases. This CDR3 has 15 residues. The germline V gene encodes CDR1 DFQATT and CDR2 SNEGSKA (reference sequence). Unmatched junction bases numbered 8, after V lost 5 bases and J lost 5 bases.

This clonotype was detected only a few times. The chain links TRBV12-3 or TRBV12-4 to TRBJ1-3; D is uncertain. V shed 6 bases and J shed 4 bases, with 1 base lying between them. The length of the CDR3 is 10 residues. CDR3 protein: CASRGNTIYF. In DNA form, the CDR3 reads TGTGCCAGCAGAGGAAACACCATATATTTT.

In this sample, this clonotype turned up many times. The V gene is TRBV18, the J gene TRBJ1-1, with D possibly being TRBD1 (6 bases). CDR1 KGHSH and CDR2 LQKENI come from the germline V gene. The CDR3 spans 13 residues. Trimming removed 8 bases from V and 0 bases from J, with 10 bases in between. In DNA form, the CDR3 reads TGTGCCAGCACGGGGGCGATGAACACTGAAGCTTTCTTT. It yields the protein CASTGAMNTEAFF.

V usage is TRBV7-3 and J usage is TRBJ1-1; D is ambiguous. Germline CDR1 SGHTA, CDR2 FQGTGA. The CDR3 has 14 residues. With 1 base removed from V and 5 bases from J, the gap between germline ends came to 11 bases. The CDR3: CASSLMGTGTEAFF. The CDR3, as DNA: TGTGCCAGCAGCTTAATGGGCACCGGGACTGAAGCTTTCTTT.

This clonotype was observed a single time. This chain connects TRBV10-3 to TRBJ1-1, with a weak D call TRBD1 (5 bases). The CDR3 spans 14 residues. Germline V gene lookup returns CDR1 ENHRY and CDR2 SYGVKD. The ends were cut back, 1 base at V and 1 base at J, with 7 bases in the middle. Here the CDR3 reads CAISECGQNTEAFF. The CDR3, as DNA: TGTGCCATCAGTGAGTGTGGACAGAACACTGAAGCTTTCTTT.

The gene calls are TRBV5-1 and TRBJ2-2, with a tentative D call TRBD2 (6 bases). The germline V gene has CDR1 SGHRS and CDR2 YFSETQ. Trimming pared 2 bases from V and 6 bases from J, leaving 17 bases between. CDR3 size: 16 residues. The CDR3 loop reads CASSFSPAREAGELFF. The CDR3 DNA reads TGCGCCAGCAGCTTTTCCCCCGCCAGGGAGGCCGGGGAGCTGTTTTTT.

The V call is TRBV5-1, the J call TRBJ2-5, with a possible D match to TRBD2 (6 bases). Trimming removed 4 bases at V and 5 bases at J, with 15 bases between. The CDR3 covers 14 residues. Germline loops: CDR1 SGHRS, CDR2 YFSETQ. The CDR3 DNA sequence: TGCGCCAGCAGCCCCAACGGGGGTCTGGAGACCCAGTACTTC. This gives the protein CASSPNGGLETQYF.

The chain has TRBV29-1 and TRBJ1-2; D remains ambiguous. Germline V gene lookup returns CDR1 SQVTM and CDR2 ANQGSEA. The CDR3 has 11 amino acids. Trimming pared 4 bases from V and 4 bases from J, leaving 7 bases between. CDR3: CSVVQTYGYTF. The CDR3 nucleotides read TGCAGCGTTGTACAGACCTATGGCTACACCTTC.

The chain joins TRBV5-5 to TRBJ2-5, with 14 bases fitting TRBD2. Germline-derived CDR1 and CDR2 are SGHKS and YYEKEE (reference sequence). J gave up 3 bases and V 0 bases, and 4 bases lay outside the gene matches. The CDR3 extends over 17 amino acids. The CDR3 sequence is CASSLVVTSGGEETQYF. DNA of the CDR3: TGTGCCAGCAGCTTGGTAGTGACTAGCGGGGGGGAAGAGACCCAGTACTTC.

The rearrangement joins TRBV30 to TRBJ2-7; TRBD2 matches 11 bases. From germline, CDR1 is GTSNPN and CDR2 SVGIG (reference sequence). This CDR3 comprises 15 residues. V dropped 2 bases and J dropped 6; count of bases not matched to a gene: 9. Here the CDR3 reads CAWSMVSGGASEQYF. CDR3 sequence (DNA): TGTGCCTGGAGTATGGTTAGCGGGGGGGCGAGCGAGCAGTACTTC.